This T cell receptor beta chain was identified during a study of T cells in Graves' hyperthyroidism and ophthalmopathy. The study's findings and limits: Ophthalmopathy was identified by the model a median about seven months ahead of onset. Separating ophthalmopathy from stable hyperthyroidism was achieved by a 13 V-J model.

Germline values: CDR1 LNHDA, CDR2 SQIVND (reference sequence). The CDR3 runs 15 residues. The trim removed 5 bases at V and 0 bases at J, leaving 4 bases unmatched. Researchers took RNA transcripts and amplified the TCR beta CDR3 regions from them. The HTBI set primed first-round TCR CDR3 RT-PCR. Each CDR3 protein gets one entry after TCRdb re-called the multiplex PCR reads with MiXCR. The profile shows 480,000 or so distinct CDR3 sequences, approximately 48% of them singletons. This clonotype was seen repeatedly, ten times or more. Its antigen remains unknown. Diagnosis relied on clinical symptoms, serum thyroxine and TRAb, thyroid ultrasound and orbital computed tomography.

Sequencing was carried out using peripheral blood or thyroid tissue (not recorded which). This clonotype was sampled from an adult woman with Graves' disease, either hyperthyroidism or ophthalmopathy (not recorded which). The chain has TRBV19 and TRBJ2-7; 10 bases fit TRBD2. The CDR3 DNA sequence: TGTGCCAGTAGTCGGACTAGCGGAGCCTCCTACGAGCAGTACTTC. Protein: CASSRTSGASYEQYF. Filled out from reference TRBV19 and TRBJ2-7, the complete variable domain reads DGGITQSPKYLFRKEGQNVTLSCEQNLNHDAMYWYRQDPGQGLRLIYYSQIVNDFQKGDIAEGYSVSREKKESFPLTVTSAQKNPTAFYLCASSRTSGASYEQYFGPGTRLTVT.